Below, one T cell receptor (beta chain) is given with its context. Antigen unknown. The CDR3 has 14 residues. Germline V gene sequence: CDR1 SGHRS, CDR2 YFSETQ. With 4 bases removed from V and 6 bases from J, the gap between germline ends came to 17 bases. These data originate in a study of T cell responses to AZD1222 COVID-19 vaccine. Produced via immunoSEQ multiplex PCR; TCRdb's table is partial and in-frame only. The sample includes 95,000 to 100,000 clones, about four fifths of them seen just once. Notes on the study in general: Donors were largely white British and mainly female; clonal diversity was possibly underestimated.

This TCR came from an adult who received the AZD1222 COVID-19 vaccine. Specimen: peripheral blood, collected 28 days after the second AZD1222 dose. The rearrangement joins TRBV5-1 to TRBJ2-7; D not resolved. CDR3 protein: CASSPLDGELEQYF. In DNA, the CDR3 is TGCGCCAGCAGCCCACTGGACGGTGAACTCGAGCAGTACTTC.